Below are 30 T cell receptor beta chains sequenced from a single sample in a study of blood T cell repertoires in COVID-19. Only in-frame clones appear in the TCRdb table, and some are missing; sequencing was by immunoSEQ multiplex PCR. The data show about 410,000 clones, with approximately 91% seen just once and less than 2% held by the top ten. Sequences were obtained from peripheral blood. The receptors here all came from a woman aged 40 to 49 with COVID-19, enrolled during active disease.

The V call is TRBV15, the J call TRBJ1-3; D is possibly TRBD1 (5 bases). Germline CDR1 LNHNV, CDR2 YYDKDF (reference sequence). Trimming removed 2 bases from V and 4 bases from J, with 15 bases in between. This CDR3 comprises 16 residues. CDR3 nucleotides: TGTGCCACCAGCAGATACAACCGGGCAGGGGGAAACACCATATATTTT. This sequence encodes CATSRYNRAGGNTIYF.

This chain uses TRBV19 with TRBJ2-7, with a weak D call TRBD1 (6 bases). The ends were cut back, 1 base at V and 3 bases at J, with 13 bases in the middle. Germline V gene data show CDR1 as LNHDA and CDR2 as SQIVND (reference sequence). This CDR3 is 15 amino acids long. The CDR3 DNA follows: TGTGCCAGTAGTATAGGAACTATAGGGGGCTACGAGCAGTACTTC. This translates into CASSIGTIGGYEQYF.

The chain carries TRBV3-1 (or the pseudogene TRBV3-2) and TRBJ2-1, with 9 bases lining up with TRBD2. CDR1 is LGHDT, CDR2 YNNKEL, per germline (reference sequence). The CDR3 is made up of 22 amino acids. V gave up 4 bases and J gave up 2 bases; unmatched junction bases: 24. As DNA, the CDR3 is TGTGCCAGCAGCCGCCCCGGACAGCTGAGCGGGACTAGCCTTTGGGCCTACAATGAGCAGTTCTTC. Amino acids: CASSRPGQLSGTSLWAYNEQFF.

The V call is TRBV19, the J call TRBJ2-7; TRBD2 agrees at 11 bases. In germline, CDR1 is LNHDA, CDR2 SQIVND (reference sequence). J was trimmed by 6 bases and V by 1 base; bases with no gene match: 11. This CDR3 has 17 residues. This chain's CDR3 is CASSIVSLAGGMGEQYF. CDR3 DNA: TGTGCCAGTAGTATAGTGTCGCTAGCGGGAGGCATGGGCGAGCAGTACTTC.

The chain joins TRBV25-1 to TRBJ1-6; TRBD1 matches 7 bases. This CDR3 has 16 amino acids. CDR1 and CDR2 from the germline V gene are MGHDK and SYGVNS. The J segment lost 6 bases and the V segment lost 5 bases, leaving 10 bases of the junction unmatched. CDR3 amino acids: CASSSRPGTANSPLHF. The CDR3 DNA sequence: TGTGCCAGCAGTTCAAGACCCGGGACAGCTAATTCACCCCTCCACTTT.

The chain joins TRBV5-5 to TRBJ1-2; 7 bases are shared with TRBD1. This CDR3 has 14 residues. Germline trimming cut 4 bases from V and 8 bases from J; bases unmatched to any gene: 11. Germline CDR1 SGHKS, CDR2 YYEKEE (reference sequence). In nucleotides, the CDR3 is TGTGCCAGCAGCAGAAACAGGGGTAGTAAAGGCTACACCTTC. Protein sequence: CASSRNRGSKGYTF. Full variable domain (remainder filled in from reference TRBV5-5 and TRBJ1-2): DAGVTQSPTHLIKTRGQQVTLRCSPISGHKSVSWYQQVLGQGPQFIFQYYEKEERGRGNFPDRFSARQFPNYSSELNVNALLLGDSALYLCASSRNRGSKGYTFGSGTRLTVV.

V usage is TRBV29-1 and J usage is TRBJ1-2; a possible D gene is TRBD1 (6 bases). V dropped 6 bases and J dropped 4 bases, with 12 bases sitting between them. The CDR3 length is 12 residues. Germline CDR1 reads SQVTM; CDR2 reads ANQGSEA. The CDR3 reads CSVEDSSYGYTF. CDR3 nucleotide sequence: TGCAGCGTCGAGGACAGCTCCTATGGCTACACCTTC.

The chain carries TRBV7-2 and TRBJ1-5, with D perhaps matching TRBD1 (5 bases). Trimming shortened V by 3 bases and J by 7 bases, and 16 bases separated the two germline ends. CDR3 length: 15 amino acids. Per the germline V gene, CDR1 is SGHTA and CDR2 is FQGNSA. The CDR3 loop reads CASSFWPLGGQPQHF. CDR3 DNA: TGTGCCAGCAGCTTTTGGCCCTTGGGGGGGCAGCCCCAGCATTTT.

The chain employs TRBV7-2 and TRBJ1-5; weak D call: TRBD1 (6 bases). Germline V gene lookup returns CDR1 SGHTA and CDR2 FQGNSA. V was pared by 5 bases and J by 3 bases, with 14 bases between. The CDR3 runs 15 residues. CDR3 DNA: TGTGCCAGCAGCCGTGGGGGGGGCGCCAATCAGCCCCAGCATTTT. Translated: CASSRGGGANQPQHF.

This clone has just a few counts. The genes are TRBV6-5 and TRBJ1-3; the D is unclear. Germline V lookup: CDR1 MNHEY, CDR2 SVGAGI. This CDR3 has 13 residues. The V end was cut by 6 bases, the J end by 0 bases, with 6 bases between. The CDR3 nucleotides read TGTGCCAGCAGGCGGGACTCTGGAAACACCATATATTTT. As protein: CASRRDSGNTIYF.

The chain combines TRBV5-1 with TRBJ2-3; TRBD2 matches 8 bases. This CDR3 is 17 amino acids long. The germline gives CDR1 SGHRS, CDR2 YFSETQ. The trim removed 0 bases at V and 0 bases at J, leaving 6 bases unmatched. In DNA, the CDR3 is TGCGCCAGCAGCTTGGGGCTAGCGGGCCTTAGCACAGATACGCAGTATTTT. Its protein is CASSLGLAGLSTDTQYF.

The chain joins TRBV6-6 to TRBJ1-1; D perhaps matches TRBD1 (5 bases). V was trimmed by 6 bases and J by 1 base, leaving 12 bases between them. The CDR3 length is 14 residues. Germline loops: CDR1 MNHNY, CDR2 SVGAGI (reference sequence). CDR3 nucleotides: TGTGCCAGCAGAAGAGACAGCCAGAACACTGAAGCTTTCTTT. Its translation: CASRRDSQNTEAFF.

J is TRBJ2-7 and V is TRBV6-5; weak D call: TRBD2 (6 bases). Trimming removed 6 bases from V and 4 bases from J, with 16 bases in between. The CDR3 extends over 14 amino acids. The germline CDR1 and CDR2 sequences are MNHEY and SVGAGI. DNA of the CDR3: TGTGCCAGCAGGGGAGGCCCGAGCCTGTACGAGCAGTACTTC. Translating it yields CASRGGPSLYEQYF.

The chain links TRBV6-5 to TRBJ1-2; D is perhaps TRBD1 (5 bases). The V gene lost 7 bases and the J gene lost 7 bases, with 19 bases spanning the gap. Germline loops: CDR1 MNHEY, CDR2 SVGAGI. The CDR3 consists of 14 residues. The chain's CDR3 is CASTGTLTFGGYTF. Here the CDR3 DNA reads TGTGCCAGCACAGGGACTCTCACGTTTGGTGGCTACACCTTC.

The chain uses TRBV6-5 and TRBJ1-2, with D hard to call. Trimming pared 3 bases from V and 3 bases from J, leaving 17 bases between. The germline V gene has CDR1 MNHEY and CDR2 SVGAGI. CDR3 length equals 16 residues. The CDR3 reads CASSYTPMFLDYGYTF. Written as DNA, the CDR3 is TGTGCCAGCAGTTATACGCCGATGTTCTTAGACTATGGCTACACCTTC.

CDR3 sequence reads: CASSLSGVGTGELFF. DNA for the CDR3: TGCGCCAGCAGCTTGTCGGGGGTCGGCACCGGGGAGCTGTTTTTT. The chain has TRBV5-1 and TRBJ2-2, with a possible D match to TRBD2 (6 bases). The CDR3 is made up of 15 amino acids. Germline V CDR1 and CDR2: SGHRS, YFSETQ. The germline V and J ends were trimmed by 1 base and 4 bases, with 11 bases remaining between them.

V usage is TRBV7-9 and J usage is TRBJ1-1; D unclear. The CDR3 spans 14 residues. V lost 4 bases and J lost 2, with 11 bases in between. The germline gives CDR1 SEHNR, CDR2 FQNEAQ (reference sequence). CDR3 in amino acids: CASSWAGLNTEAFF. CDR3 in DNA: TGTGCCAGCAGCTGGGCCGGCCTAAACACTGAAGCTTTCTTT.

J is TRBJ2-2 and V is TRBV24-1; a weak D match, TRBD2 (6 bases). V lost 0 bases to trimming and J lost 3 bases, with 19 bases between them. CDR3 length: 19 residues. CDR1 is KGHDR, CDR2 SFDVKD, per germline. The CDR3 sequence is CATSDLRQSGGGDTGELFF. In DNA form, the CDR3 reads TGTGCCACCAGTGATTTGCGTCAGTCCGGGGGAGGCGACACCGGGGAGCTGTTTTTT.

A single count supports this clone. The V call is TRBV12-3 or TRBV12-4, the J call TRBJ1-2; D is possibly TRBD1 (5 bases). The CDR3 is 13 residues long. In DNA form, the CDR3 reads TGTGTCTCAAGTCCGTCCCCAGGGTATGGCTACACCTTC. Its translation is CVSSPSPGYGYTF.

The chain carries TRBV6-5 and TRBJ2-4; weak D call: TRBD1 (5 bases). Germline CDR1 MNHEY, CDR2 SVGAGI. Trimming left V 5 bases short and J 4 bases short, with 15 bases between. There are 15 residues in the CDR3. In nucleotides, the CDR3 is TGTGCCAGCAGTCAACAGACAGACCCAAAAAACATTCAGTACTTC. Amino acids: CASSQQTDPKNIQYF.

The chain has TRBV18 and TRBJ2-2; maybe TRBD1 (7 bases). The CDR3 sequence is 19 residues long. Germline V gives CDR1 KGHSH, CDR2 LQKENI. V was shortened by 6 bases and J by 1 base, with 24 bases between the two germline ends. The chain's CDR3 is CASSLGGTEGRWNTGELFF. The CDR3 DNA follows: TGTGCCAGCTCCCTTGGCGGGACAGAGGGCCGATGGAACACCGGGGAGCTGTTTTTT. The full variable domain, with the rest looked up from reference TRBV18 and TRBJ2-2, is NAGVMQNPRHLVRRRGQEARLRCSPMKGHSHVYWYRQLPEEGLKFMVYLQKENIIDESGMPKERFSAEFPKEGPSILRIQQVVRGDSAAYFCASSLGGTEGRWNTGELFFGEGSRLTVL.

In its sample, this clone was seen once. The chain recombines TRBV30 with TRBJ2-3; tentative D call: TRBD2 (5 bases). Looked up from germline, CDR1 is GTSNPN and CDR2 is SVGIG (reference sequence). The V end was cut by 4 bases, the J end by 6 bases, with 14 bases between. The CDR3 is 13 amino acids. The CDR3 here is CAWTSGGGDTQYF. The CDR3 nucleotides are TGTGCCTGGACGTCCGGAGGCGGGGATACGCAGTATTTT.

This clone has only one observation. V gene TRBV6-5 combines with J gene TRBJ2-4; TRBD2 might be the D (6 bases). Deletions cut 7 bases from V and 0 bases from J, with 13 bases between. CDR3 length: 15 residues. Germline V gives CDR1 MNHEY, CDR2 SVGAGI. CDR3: CASKSAGQAKNIQYF. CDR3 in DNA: TGTGCCAGCAAGTCTGCGGGGCAAGCCAAAAACATTCAGTACTTC.

In nucleotides, the CDR3 is TGTGCCAGCAGTGAATCCGGCAATCAGCCCCAGCATTTT. This sequence encodes CASSESGNQPQHF. The V gene is TRBV2, the J gene TRBJ1-5, with D uncertain. The V gene's germline CDR1 is SNHLY and CDR2 FYNNEI. This CDR3 is 13 amino acids long. Trimming pared 2 bases from V and 2 bases from J, leaving 4 bases between.

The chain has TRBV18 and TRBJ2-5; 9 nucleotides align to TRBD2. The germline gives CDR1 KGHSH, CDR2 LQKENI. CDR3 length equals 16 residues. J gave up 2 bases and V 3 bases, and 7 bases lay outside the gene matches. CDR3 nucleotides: TGTGCCAGCTCACCTCAGACTAGCGGACCACAAGAGACCCAGTACTTC. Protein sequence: CASSPQTSGPQETQYF.

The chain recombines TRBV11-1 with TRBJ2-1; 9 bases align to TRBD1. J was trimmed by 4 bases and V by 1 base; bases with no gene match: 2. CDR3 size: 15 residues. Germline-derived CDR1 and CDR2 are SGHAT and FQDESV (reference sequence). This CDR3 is CASSLDGTGYNEQFF. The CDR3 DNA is TGTGCCAGCAGCTTAGATGGGACAGGGTACAATGAGCAGTTCTTC.

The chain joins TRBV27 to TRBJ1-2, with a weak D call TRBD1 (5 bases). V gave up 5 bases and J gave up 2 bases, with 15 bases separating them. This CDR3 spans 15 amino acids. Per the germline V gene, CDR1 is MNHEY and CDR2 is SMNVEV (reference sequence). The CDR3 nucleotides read TGTGCCAGCAGTCTTGCCGGGGGGATCAACTATGGCTACACCTTC. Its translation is CASSLAGGINYGYTF.

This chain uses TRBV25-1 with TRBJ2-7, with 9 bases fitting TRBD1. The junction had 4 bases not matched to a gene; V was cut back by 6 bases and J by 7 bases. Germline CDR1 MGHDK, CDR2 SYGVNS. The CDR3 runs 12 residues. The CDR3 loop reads CASRQGAGEQYF. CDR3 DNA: TGTGCCAGCAGACAGGGGGCTGGAGAGCAGTACTTC.

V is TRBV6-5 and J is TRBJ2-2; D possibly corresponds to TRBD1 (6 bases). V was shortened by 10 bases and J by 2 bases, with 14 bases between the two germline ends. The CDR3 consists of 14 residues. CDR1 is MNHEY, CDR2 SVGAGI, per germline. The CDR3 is CATSGTYNTGELFF. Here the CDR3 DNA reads TGTGCCACTTCCGGGACATACAACACCGGGGAGCTGTTTTTT.

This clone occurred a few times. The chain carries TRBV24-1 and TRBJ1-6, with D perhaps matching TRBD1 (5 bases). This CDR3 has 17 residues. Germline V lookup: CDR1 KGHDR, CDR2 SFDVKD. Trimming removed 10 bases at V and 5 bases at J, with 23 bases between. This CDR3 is CATTAGSLWEDNSPLHF. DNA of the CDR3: TGTGCCACGACAGCGGGTTCCCTATGGGAGGATAATTCACCCCTCCACTTT.